This entry features one T cell receptor (beta chain) sequence. This sample is drawn from a study of cytotoxic CD8 clonotypes in ibrutinib-treated CLL. Sequenced by immunoSEQ multiplex PCR; TCRdb stores in-frame clones only, minus some. This table has roughly 180,000 clones, about 80% appearing once. TCR beta library input comprised around 2.1 micrograms of genomic DNA from cryopreserved PBMCs. The CDR3 is 11 residues long. Trimming shortened V by 6 bases and J by 11 bases, and 10 bases separated the two germline ends. CDR1 and CDR2 (germline): SNHLY, FYNNEI. The chain recombines TRBV2 with TRBJ1-4, with unresolved D. The input for sequencing was PBMCs, taken after 24 months of ibrutinib treatment. The receptor was derived from a human donor with chronic lymphocytic leukemia. For the CDR3, the DNA is TGTGCCAGCAGACCTGATGGTAAACTGTTTTTT. It specifies CASRPDGKLFF.